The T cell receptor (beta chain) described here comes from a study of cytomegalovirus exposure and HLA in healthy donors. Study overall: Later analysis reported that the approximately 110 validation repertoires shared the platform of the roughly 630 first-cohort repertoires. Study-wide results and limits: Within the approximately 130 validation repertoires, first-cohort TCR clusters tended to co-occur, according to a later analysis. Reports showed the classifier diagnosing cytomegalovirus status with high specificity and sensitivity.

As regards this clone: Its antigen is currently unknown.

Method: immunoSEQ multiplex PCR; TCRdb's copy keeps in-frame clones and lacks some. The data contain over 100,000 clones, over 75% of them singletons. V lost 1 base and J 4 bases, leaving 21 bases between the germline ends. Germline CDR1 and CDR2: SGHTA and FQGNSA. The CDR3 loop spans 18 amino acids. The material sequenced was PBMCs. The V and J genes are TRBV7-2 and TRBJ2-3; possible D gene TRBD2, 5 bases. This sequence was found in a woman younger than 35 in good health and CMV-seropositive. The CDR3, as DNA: TGTGCCAGCAGCTTAGATTACACCTCAGGACCCGGGGCAGATACGCAGTATTTT. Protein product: CASSLDYTSGPGADTQYF. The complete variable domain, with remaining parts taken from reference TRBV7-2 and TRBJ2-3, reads GAGVSQSPSNKVTEKGKDVELRCDPISGHTALYWYRQSLGQGLEFLIYFQGNSAPDKSGLPSDRFSAERTGGSVSTLTIQRTQQEDSAVYLCASSLDYTSGPGADTQYFGPGTRLTVL.